Shown below are 16 T cell receptor beta chains from a single sample sequenced in a study of regulatory T cells in long-lasting Graves disease. The time point denotes: persistent/refractory GD, antithyroid drugs over 5 years with positive TRAb. Generation of the TCR library employed RNA extracted from PBMCs. Combining iRepertoire HTBI primers with Arm-PCR of CDR3 regions, the authors built TCR beta libraries. Using its own MiXCR run on the multiplex PCR reads, TCRdb lists one record per CDR3 protein. In the table there are more than 650,000 distinct CDR3 sequences, about 32% of which are singletons. The source was peripheral blood mononuclear cells (PBMCs), collected when the disease was refractory, from a patient treated with antithyroid drugs. The source of these receptors is a female donor with Graves disease.

The V gene is TRBV20-1, the J gene TRBJ2-7; TRBD1 matches at 10 bases. The CDR3 is 12 residues long. The V and J ends lost 7 bases and 3 bases, in that order; junction bases with no gene match: 3. Germline V gene sequence: CDR1 DFQATT, CDR2 SNEGSKA (reference sequence). The CDR3: CSGTGGSYEQYF. The CDR3 nucleotides read TGCAGTGGGACAGGGGGGAGCTACGAGCAGTACTTC.

This clonotype was found many times. This chain connects TRBV14 to TRBJ1-1; D uncertain. This CDR3 comprises 13 residues. With 3 bases removed from V and 5 bases from J, the gap between germline ends came to 10 bases. From germline, CDR1 is SGHDN and CDR2 FVKESK. The CDR3 nucleotides read TGTGCCAGCAGCCAGGAACTTGGGACTGAAGCTTTCTTT. Translated: CASSQELGTEAFF.

This clonotype was counted a few times. The chain employs TRBV28 and TRBJ1-1; D unresolved. The germline V gene has CDR1 MDHEN and CDR2 SYDVKM. The CDR3 has 13 amino acids. Trimming stripped 2 bases from V and 10 bases from J, with 14 bases between. Here the CDR3 reads CASSLMAGGRAFF. DNA for the CDR3: TGTGCCAGCAGTTTAATGGCAGGTGGACGAGCTTTCTTT.

This clonotype was found a few times. The CDR3 nucleotides are TGTGCCAGCACCGAGCTCCTACATCCTCGAGAGACCCAGTACTTC. It translates to CASTELLHPRETQYF. The chain employs TRBV6-1 and TRBJ2-5; no clear D gene. From germline, CDR1 is MNHNS and CDR2 SASEGT. Trimming removed 7 bases from V and 4 bases from J, with 19 bases in between. The CDR3 runs 15 residues.

The rearrangement uses TRBV6-1 and TRBJ1-2; weak D call: TRBD1 (5 bases). Trimming removed 8 bases from V and 6 bases from J, with 28 bases in between. The length of the CDR3 is 17 residues. CDR1 MNHNS and CDR2 SASEGT come from the germline V gene. The DNA for the CDR3 is TGTGCCAGCTCGGGGACCGGGCTTCCCGGCGGGGAGGATGGCTACACCTTC. This sequence encodes CASSGTGLPGGEDGYTF.

The rearrangement joins TRBV7-9 to TRBJ1-1; no reliable D call. The CDR3 consists of 14 residues. V lost 8 bases and J lost 2, with 15 bases in between. Germline assignment: CDR1 SEHNR and CDR2 FQNEAQ (reference sequence). The CDR3 is CASAAIRANTEAFF. CDR3 nucleotides: TGTGCCAGCGCGGCCATACGCGCAAACACTGAAGCTTTCTTT.

Concerning this clonotype itself: Possible read error: a much larger clone is one base away. The chain recombines TRBV27 with TRBJ1-1; no reliable D call. The length of the CDR3 is 12 residues. Germline V lookup: CDR1 MNHEY, CDR2 SMNVEV (reference sequence). The CDR3 DNA sequence: TGTGTCAGCAGTCACTTAGGGTTTGAAGCTTTCTTT. Translation gives CVSSHLGFEAFF.

Points on this clonotype: This CDR3 fails to terminate in the conserved phenylalanine or tryptophan, so it likely reflects a read error. It is unclear where the CDR3 begins or ends on the DNA, so no DNA is shown, and the CDR3 is as TCRdb lists it. The chain links TRBV12-3 or TRBV12-4 to TRBJ2-1; TRBD1 reflects the table's D call only, with no check against the DNA. The CDR3 comprises 9 residues, both ends counted. The CDR3 spells CASALRGGP.

V gene TRBV19 combines with J gene TRBJ2-6; D ambiguous. This CDR3 has 17 amino acids. CDR1 LNHDA and CDR2 SQIVND come from the germline V gene (reference sequence). With 0 bases removed from V and 1 base from J, the gap between germline ends came to 10 bases. The CDR3 protein is CASSIDKTMSGANVLTF. For the CDR3, the DNA is TGTGCCAGTAGTATAGACAAGACCATGTCTGGGGCCAACGTCCTGACTTTC.

The rearrangement uses TRBV7-3 and TRBJ1-1, with 7 bases identical to TRBD1. Germline V lookup: CDR1 SGHTA, CDR2 FQGTGA. CDR3 length equals 15 residues. The J segment lost 4 bases and the V segment lost 5 bases, leaving 10 bases of the junction unmatched. CDR3 loop: CASSVSGGRPTEAFF. The CDR3 nucleotides read TGTGCCAGCAGCGTATCAGGGGGGCGGCCCACTGAAGCTTTCTTT.

The chain carries TRBV20-1 and TRBJ1-5; TRBD1 aligns across 8 bases. Per germline, CDR1 DFQATT and CDR2 SNEGSKA (reference sequence). CDR3 length: 15 residues. Trimming cost V 5 bases and J 2 bases; bases outside gene matches: 8. CDR3 in amino acids: CSAPRGLAGNQPQHF. The CDR3 DNA reads as TGCAGTGCTCCCAGGGGGCTGGCGGGCAATCAGCCCCAGCATTTT.

There are many counts of this clonotype. The chain employs TRBV12-3 or TRBV12-4 and TRBJ1-1; 7 nucleotides agree with TRBD1. V trimming: 7 bases; J trimming: 0 bases; junction bases outside the gene matches: 8. The CDR3 loop spans 15 amino acids. The CDR3, as DNA: TGTGCCAGCACCCCTAAGGACAGGATGAACACTGAAGCTTTCTTT. This sequence encodes CASTPKDRMNTEAFF.

This clonotype was picked up one time. V is TRBV29-1 and J is TRBJ1-1; unclear D gene. Trimming stripped 6 bases from V and 0 bases from J, with 11 bases between. CDR3 length: 13 amino acids. CDR1 is SQVTM and CDR2 is ANQGSEA in the germline V gene. This CDR3 reads CSVAGRVNTEAFF. CDR3 bases: TGCAGCGTCGCAGGACGGGTGAACACTGAAGCTTTCTTT.

The chain is built from TRBV5-1 and TRBJ1-4, with TRBD1 identical over 10 bases. There are 16 residues in the CDR3. From germline, CDR1 is SGHRS and CDR2 YFSETQ. J lost 5 bases, V lost 1 base, and 5 bases had no gene match. This CDR3 reads CASSLSGQGENEKLFF. The CDR3 DNA reads as TGCGCCAGCAGCTTGTCCGGACAGGGGGAGAATGAAAAACTGTTTTTT.

Remarks on this clonotype: Since the CDR3 does not end with the conserved phenylalanine or tryptophan, this likely comes from a read error. The genes are TRBV30 and TRBJ1-2, with 7 bases lining up with TRBD1. The J segment lost 4 bases and the V segment lost 3 bases, leaving 8 bases of the junction unmatched. The CDR3 spans 14 residues. Germline V gene lookup returns CDR1 GTSNPN and CDR2 SVGIG (reference sequence). CDR3 sequence: CAWSVDRVGYGYTL. CDR3 nucleotide sequence: TGTGCCTGGAGCGTTGACAGGGTTGGCTATGGCTACACCCTC.

This chain connects TRBV7-2 to TRBJ1-5; tentative D call: TRBD1 (5 bases). V lost 5 bases to trimming and J lost 9 bases, with 17 bases between them. Looked up from germline, CDR1 is SGHTA and CDR2 is FQGNSA. The CDR3 covers 14 residues. The CDR3 DNA is TGTGCCAGCAGCCGCCTATTAGGGGAAGGGCCCCAGCATTTT. It specifies CASSRLLGEGPQHF.